This TCR beta chain was recovered during a study of human T cells and chemical hapten exposure. V lost 5 bases, J lost 6 bases, and 9 bases stayed unmatched. The CDR3 is made up of 15 amino acids. TCRdb redid the calling of the RACE reads with MiXCR, one entry per CDR3 protein. Counted here are 95,000 or so distinct CDR3 sequences, around 10% occurring once; the ten biggest clones make up about 3%. Time point denoted: patch test 2, 6 weeks after DPC sensitization. Treatment reported: therapeutic diphenylcyclopropenone sensitization with weekly scalp DPC. The study enrolled 18 to 70-year-old alopecia patients suitable for DPC.

The rearrangement joins TRBV12-3 or TRBV12-4 to TRBJ1-4, with 7 bases aligning to TRBD1. The TCR sequence derives from a woman between 35 and 50 years old with alopecia areata. Some clones in this sample may be carry-over from other donors' samples. The sample was whole blood, taken in connection with sensitization to the hapten diphenylcyclopropenone (DPC). The CDR3 region has the DNA TGTGCCAGCAGTCGATCAGGGGGAGTCGATGAAAAACTGTTTTTT. This codes for CASSRSGGVDEKLFF.